A single sample is the source of the 21 T cell receptor beta chains below, sequenced in a study of blood T cell repertoires in COVID-19. TCRdb's copy holds only in-frame clones and misses some; the assay was immunoSEQ multiplex PCR. This sample carries roughly 250,000 clones, around 87% of them seen once, and the ten largest clones take 1.6%. Sequenced input: PBMCs or T cells enriched from blood (not recorded which). These receptors originate from a woman aged 50 to 65 who had recovered from COVID-19.

J is TRBJ2-1 and V is TRBV27, with 10 bases lining up with TRBD2. CDR1 is MNHEY, CDR2 SMNVEV, per germline (reference sequence). This CDR3 has 15 amino acids. Trimming took 6 bases from V and 5 from J; bases not matched to a gene: 7. CDR3: CASSRTSGNHNEQFF. The CDR3 DNA reads TGTGCCAGCAGCCGCACTAGCGGGAACCACAATGAGCAGTTCTTC.

The chain is built from TRBV18 and TRBJ1-5; the D is unclear. Germline loops: CDR1 KGHSH, CDR2 LQKENI. This CDR3 comprises 16 residues. V was shortened by 3 bases and J by 1 base, with 13 bases between the two germline ends. CDR3: CASSPRSDTSNQPQHF. Written as DNA, the CDR3 is TGTGCCAGCTCACCGAGGAGCGATACCAGCAATCAGCCCCAGCATTTT.

The rearrangement links TRBV5-4 to TRBJ2-1, with a possible D match to TRBD2 (5 bases). CDR1 and CDR2 from the germline V gene are SGHNT and YYREEE (reference sequence). Trimming pared 0 bases from V and 8 bases from J, leaving 6 bases between. The CDR3 spans 12 residues. CDR3 in DNA: TGTGCCAGCAGCTTGGTGAGGGATGAGCAGTTCTTC. Translating gives CASSLVRDEQFF. Full variable domain (remainder filled in from reference TRBV5-4 and TRBJ2-1): ETGVTQSPTHLIKTRGQQVTLRCSSQSGHNTVSWYQQALGQGPQFIFQYYREEENGRGNFPPRFSGLQFPNYSSELNVNALELDDSALYLCASSLVRDEQFFGPGTRLTVL.

The CDR3 spells CASMRTSGILGEQFF. CDR3 DNA: TGTGCCAGCATGCGGACTAGCGGGATACTGGGTGAGCAGTTCTTC. This chain links TRBV2 with TRBJ2-1; 12 bases are a match to TRBD2. Germline V lookup: CDR1 SNHLY, CDR2 FYNNEI. The V gene end was trimmed by 7 bases and the J gene end by 9 bases; junction bases not matched to a gene: 10. CDR3 size: 15 residues.

This chain joins TRBV6-1 and TRBJ2-5; D might be TRBD2 (6 bases). CDR3 length: 12 amino acids. Germline loops: CDR1 MNHNS, CDR2 SASEGT. Trimming took off 5 bases at V and 5 bases at J, with 9 bases between the two ends. In nucleotides, the CDR3 is TGTGCCAGCAGTTCAAGCGGGGAGACCCAGTACTTC. The encoded protein is CASSSSGETQYF.

This clone was seen more than once but under ten times. This chain joins TRBV28 and TRBJ1-1, with TRBD1 as a possible D gene (6 bases). The CDR3 sequence is 17 residues long. Between the trimmed V and J ends, which lost 8 bases and 1 base, there was a span of 23 bases. CDR1 and CDR2 from the germline V gene are MDHEN and SYDVKM. CDR3 loop: CASGPYRAGLANTEAFF. In nucleotides, the CDR3 is TGTGCCAGCGGACCATACAGGGCCGGGCTCGCGAACACTGAAGCTTTCTTT.

The rearrangement links TRBV30 to TRBJ1-6, with TRBD1 matching 7 bases. Trimming took 8 bases from V and 5 from J; bases not matched to a gene: 6. Germline loops: CDR1 GTSNPN, CDR2 SVGIG (reference sequence). The CDR3 spans 13 residues. CDR3 sequence: CAASQGDNSPLHF. The CDR3 DNA follows: TGTGCCGCCAGCCAGGGGGATAATTCACCCCTCCACTTT.

V is TRBV7-2 and J is TRBJ1-6; possible D gene TRBD1, 5 bases. V lost 0 bases and J lost 11, with 5 bases in between. The CDR3 contains 12 residues. CDR1 is SGHTA and CDR2 is FQGNSA in the germline V gene. The CDR3 here is CASSLAQAPLHF. The CDR3 DNA sequence: TGTGCCAGCAGCTTAGCACAGGCACCCCTCCACTTT.

The chain recombines TRBV2 with TRBJ2-3; TRBD2 aligns across 11 bases. Unmatched junction bases numbered 8, after V lost 5 bases and J lost 1 base. From germline, CDR1 is SNHLY and CDR2 FYNNEI. CDR3 length: 17 amino acids. This CDR3 is CASSITSGSLGTDTQYF. CDR3 nucleotide sequence: TGTGCCAGCAGTATAACTAGCGGGAGTTTGGGCACAGATACGCAGTATTTT.

The chain has TRBV10-1 and TRBJ2-3, with TRBD2 matching over 8 bases. The germline CDR1 and CDR2 sequences are WNHNN and SYGVQD (reference sequence). The trim removed 9 bases at V and 2 bases at J, leaving 10 bases unmatched. CDR3 length: 15 residues. The CDR3 sequence: CARRLSGSATDTQYF. The CDR3 coding sequence is TGCGCCAGAAGACTCAGCGGGAGTGCCACAGATACGCAGTATTTT.

The chain couples TRBV3-1 (or the pseudogene TRBV3-2) to TRBJ1-2; no firm D call. Trimming took off 0 bases at V and 6 bases at J, with 11 bases between the two ends. CDR1 and CDR2 (germline): LGHDT, YNNKEL (reference sequence). This CDR3 is built from 14 residues. The CDR3 sequence: CASSQESGLDGYTF. CDR3 DNA sequence: TGTGCCAGCAGCCAAGAGTCAGGTCTGGATGGCTACACCTTC.

This chain connects TRBV3-1 (or the pseudogene TRBV3-2) to TRBJ2-1; D possibly corresponds to TRBD1 (6 bases). Trimming took off 1 base at V and 6 bases at J, with 7 bases between the two ends. Germline V gene lookup returns CDR1 LGHDT and CDR2 YNNKEL (reference sequence). This CDR3 contains 13 residues. This CDR3 is CASSQGTVNEQFF. The CDR3 DNA reads as TGTGCCAGCAGCCAAGGGACAGTCAATGAGCAGTTCTTC.

The chain employs TRBV5-1 and TRBJ1-1; possible D gene TRBD1, 6 bases. V lost 2 bases to trimming and J lost 6 bases, with 14 bases between them. There are 14 residues in the CDR3. Germline V CDR1 and CDR2: SGHRS, YFSETQ. The DNA of the CDR3 is TGCGCCAGCAGCTTCGTTCAGGGGAGCGCTGAAGCTTTCTTT. It codes for CASSFVQGSAEAFF.

The V call is TRBV30, the J call TRBJ2-5; 8 nucleotides line up with TRBD2. Germline V CDR1 and CDR2: GTSNPN, SVGIG (reference sequence). J lost 7 bases, V lost 3 bases, and 10 bases had no gene match. The CDR3 runs to 14 residues. The CDR3 loop is CAWSAGGGRGTQYF. CDR3 bases: TGTGCCTGGAGCGCCGGGGGGGGCAGGGGGACCCAGTACTTC.

This sequence joins TRBV3-1 (or the pseudogene TRBV3-2) and TRBJ1-1; perhaps TRBD1 as D (6 bases). Germline loops: CDR1 LGHDT, CDR2 YNNKEL (reference sequence). The CDR3 spans 14 residues. The ends were cut back, 4 bases at V and 2 bases at J, with 11 bases in the middle. For the CDR3, the DNA is TGTGCCAGCAGCCGTGGACAGATTAACACTGAAGCTTTCTTT. It translates to CASSRGQINTEAFF.

This chain connects TRBV5-1 to TRBJ2-6, with TRBD1 identical over 12 bases. The CDR3 is 19 amino acids. J gave up 2 bases and V 4 bases, and 10 bases lay outside the gene matches. CDR1 SGHRS and CDR2 YFSETQ come from the germline V gene. The CDR3 protein is CASSAVPGQGAPGANVLTF. Here the CDR3 DNA reads TGCGCCAGCAGCGCGGTCCCGGGACAGGGGGCACCTGGGGCCAACGTCCTGACTTTC.

This clone appeared once. The chain has TRBV30 and TRBJ2-1; D gene uncertain. This CDR3 contains 12 residues. Deletions cut 4 bases from V and 9 bases from J, with 13 bases between. Germline loops: CDR1 GTSNPN, CDR2 SVGIG (reference sequence). Here the CDR3 DNA reads TGTGCCTGGACCAAATCTCGCGCTGAGCAGTTCTTC. This sequence encodes CAWTKSRAEQFF.

The chain couples TRBV10-3 to TRBJ1-2; the D gene is possibly TRBD1 (6 bases). V lost 4 bases and J 2 bases, leaving 14 bases between the germline ends. Germline V lookup: CDR1 ENHRY, CDR2 SYGVKD. This CDR3 contains 15 residues. CDR3 nucleotide sequence: TGTGCCATCAGTGGCGGCGGGGGCGAAAACTATGGCTACACCTTC. Encoded protein: CAISGGGGENYGYTF.

The chain couples TRBV7-8 to TRBJ1-5; D call uncertain. Germline lookup yields CDR1 SGHVS and CDR2 FQNEAQ. The CDR3 contains 17 residues. Trimming removed 2 bases at V and 3 bases at J, with 17 bases between. CDR3 amino acids: CASSLTNRPGSNQPQHF. CDR3 coding DNA: TGTGCCAGCAGCTTAACCAACCGGCCGGGATCCAATCAGCCCCAGCATTTT.

The chain employs TRBV11-2 and TRBJ1-1; D is unclear. The CDR3 consists of 15 residues. The V gene lost 3 bases and the J gene lost 3 bases, with 14 bases spanning the gap. Per germline, CDR1 SGHAT and CDR2 FQNNGV. CDR3 loop: CASSFGFRGDTEAFF. In DNA, the CDR3 is TGTGCCAGCAGCTTTGGCTTTCGGGGAGACACTGAAGCTTTCTTT.

Worth noting for this clone: Other nucleotide sequences from this sample produce the same CDR3. The chain carries TRBV7-6 and TRBJ1-1, with D uncertain. The CDR3 length is 13 residues. V was trimmed by 2 bases and J by 2 bases, leaving 6 bases between them. The germline V gene has CDR1 SGHVS and CDR2 FNYEAQ. DNA of the CDR3: TGTGCCAGCAGCTTACAGGAAAACACTGAAGCTTTCTTT. Its protein is CASSLQENTEAFF.